This paragraph reports one TCR beta chain. Its matching antigen is unknown. Clones were sequenced by immunoSEQ multiplex PCR, and TCRdb holds only the in-frame ones, with some missing. The data show around 23,000 clones, around 94% seen once. These data come from a study of regulatory and conventional T cells in RAG deficiency. General study results and limits: Treg unique TCR beta sequences were about 100-fold fewer in Omenn syndrome and CID/AS patients than controls. Omenn CD25-high CD127-low cells may be activated cells, not true Tregs. Shannon entropy was markedly lower and Simpson indices higher in RAG-deficient patients than control T-cell subsets.

Genomic DNA came from blood conventional CD4+ T cells gated CD25-low CD127-high. V dropped 6 bases and J dropped 1 base, with 11 bases sitting between them. The CDR3 extends over 14 amino acids. In germline, CDR1 is MNHEY, CDR2 SVGAGI. The same sample was also studied in work on regulatory T cells. From that study: Amplification used 52 TRBV primers and 13 TRBJ primers.

Sequencing input: CD4+ T cells sorted from blood. This chain uses TRBV6-5 with TRBJ2-3; maybe TRBD1 (6 bases). The sequence came from a human donor in good health. CDR3 sequence reads: CASRRRTGTDTQYF. Written as DNA, the CDR3 is TGTGCCAGCAGGAGACGGACAGGCACAGATACGCAGTATTTT.